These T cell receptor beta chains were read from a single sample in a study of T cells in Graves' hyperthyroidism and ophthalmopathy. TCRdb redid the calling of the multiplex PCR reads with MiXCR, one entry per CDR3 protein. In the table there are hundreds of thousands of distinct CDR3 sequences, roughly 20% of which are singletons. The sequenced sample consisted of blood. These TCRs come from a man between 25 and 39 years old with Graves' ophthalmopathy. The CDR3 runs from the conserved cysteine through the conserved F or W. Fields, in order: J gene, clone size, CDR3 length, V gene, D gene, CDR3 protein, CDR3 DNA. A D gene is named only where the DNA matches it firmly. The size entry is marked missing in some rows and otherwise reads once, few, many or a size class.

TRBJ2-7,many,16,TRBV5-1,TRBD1,CASSLELRDRGYEQYF,TGCGCCAGCAGCTTGGAGTTAAGGGACAGGGGCTACGAGCAGTACTTC
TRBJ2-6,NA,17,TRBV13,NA,CASSLTQAYSGANVLTF,TGTGCCAGCAGCTTAACGCAGGCCTACTCTGGGGCCAACGTCCTGACTTTC
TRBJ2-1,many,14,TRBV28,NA,CASSSSAYYNEQFF,TGTGCCAGCAGCTCTAGCGCCTACTACAATGAGCAGTTCTTC
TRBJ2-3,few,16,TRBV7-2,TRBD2,CASSPRLAGGSDTQYF,TGTGCCAGCAGCCCGCGACTAGCGGGAGGTTCAGATACGCAGTATTTT
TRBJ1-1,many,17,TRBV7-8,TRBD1,CASRAGDRGRPNTEAFF,TGTGCCAGCAGGGCTGGGGACAGGGGGCGACCGAACACTGAAGCTTTCTTT
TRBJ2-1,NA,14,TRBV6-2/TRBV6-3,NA,CASSATETYNEQFF,TGTGCCAGCAGTGCAACGGAGACATACAATGAGCAGTTCTTC
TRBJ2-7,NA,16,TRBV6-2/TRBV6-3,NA,CASSYEAEPLSYEQYF,TGTGCCAGCAGTTACGAGGCGGAACCTCTTTCCTACGAGCAGTACTTC
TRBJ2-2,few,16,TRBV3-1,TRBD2,CASSQERTSRAGELFF,TGTGCCAGCAGCCAAGAGAGGACTAGCAGAGCCGGGGAGCTGTTTTTT
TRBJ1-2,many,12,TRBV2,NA,CASSDKGYGYTF,TGTGCCAGCAGTGATAAGGGCTATGGCTACACCTTC
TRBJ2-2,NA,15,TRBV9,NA,CASSVYGGAAGELFF,TGTGCCAGCAGCGTATATGGAGGGGCGGCCGGGGAGCTGTTTTTT
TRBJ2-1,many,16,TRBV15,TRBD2,CATSRDLAGAYNEQFF,TGTGCCACCAGCAGAGATTTGGCGGGAGCCTACAATGAGCAGTTCTTC
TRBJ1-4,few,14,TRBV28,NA,CASRSPTSNEKLFF,TGTGCCAGCAGGTCGCCGACTAGTAATGAAAAACTGTTTTTT
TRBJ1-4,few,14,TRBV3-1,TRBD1,CASSQKQGAGKLFF,TGTGCCAGCAGCCAAAAACAGGGGGCCGGGAAACTGTTTTTT
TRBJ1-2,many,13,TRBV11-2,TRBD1,CASSPGQVPGYTF,TGTGCCAGCAGCCCGGGACAGGTTCCTGGCTACACCTTC
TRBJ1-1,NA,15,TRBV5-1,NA,CASSLGQLGGTEAFF,TGCGCCAGCAGCCTAGGACAGTTGGGAGGCACTGAAGCTTTCTTT
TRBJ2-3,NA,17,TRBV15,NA,CATSRAPWRANTDTQYF,TGTGCCACCAGCAGAGCTCCCTGGAGGGCCAACACAGATACGCAGTATTTT
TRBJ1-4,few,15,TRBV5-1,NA,CASSLGGRENEKLFF,TGCGCCAGCAGCTTAGGAGGAAGGGAGAATGAAAAACTGTTTTTT
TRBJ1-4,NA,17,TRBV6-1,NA,CASSEDVGGAGSEKLFF,TGTGCCAGCAGTGAAGATGTTGGGGGGGCGGGTAGCGAAAAACTGTTTTTT
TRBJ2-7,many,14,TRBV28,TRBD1,CASSLAGQGAEQYF,TGTGCCAGCAGTTTAGCAGGACAGGGGGCCGAGCAGTACTTC
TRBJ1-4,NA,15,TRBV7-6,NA,CASSANSATNEKLFF,TGTGCCAGCAGCGCAAATTCCGCAACTAATGAAAAACTGTTTTTT
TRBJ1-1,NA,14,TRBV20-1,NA,CSALNLQGNTEAFF,TGCAGTGCTCTGAATTTACAGGGGAACACTGAAGCTTTCTTT
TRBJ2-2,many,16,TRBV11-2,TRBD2,CASSLVLAGNTGELFF,TGTGCCAGCAGCTTAGTGCTAGCGGGGAACACCGGGGAGCTGTTTTTT
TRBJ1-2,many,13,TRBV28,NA,CASRPQGGYGYTF,TGTGCCAGCAGACCCCAGGGAGGCTATGGCTACACCTTC
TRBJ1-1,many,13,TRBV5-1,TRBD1,CASHRGTNTEAFF,TGCGCCAGTCACAGGGGGACGAACACTGAAGCTTTCTTT
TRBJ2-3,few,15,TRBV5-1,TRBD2,CASSHSGSRTDTQYF,TGTGCCAGCAGCCATAGCGGGAGCCGCACAGATACGCAGTATTTT
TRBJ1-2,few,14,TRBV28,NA,CASSLSAGAHGYTF,TGTGCCAGCAGTTTATCGGCAGGGGCCCATGGCTACACCTTC
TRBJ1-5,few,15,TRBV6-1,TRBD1,CASRGDSYSNQPQHF,TGTGCCAGCAGGGGGGACAGTTATAGCAATCAGCCCCAGCATTTT
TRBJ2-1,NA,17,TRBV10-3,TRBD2,CAISWTSGSITNNEQFF,TGTGCCATCAGTTGGACTAGCGGGAGTATTACTAACAATGAGCAGTTCTTC
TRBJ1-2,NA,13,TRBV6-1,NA,CASSQGFDYGYTF,TGTGCCAGCAGCCAGGGGTTCGACTATGGCTACACCTTC
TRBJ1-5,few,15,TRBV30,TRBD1,CAWSSGTGAVGAQHF,TGTGCCTGGAGTTCCGGGACAGGGGCCGTTGGGGCCCAGCATTTT
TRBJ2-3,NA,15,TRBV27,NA,CASSRGVMMQYTQYF,TGTGCCAGCAGTCGAGGGGTGATGATGCAGTATACGCAGTATTTT
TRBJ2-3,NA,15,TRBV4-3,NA,CASSRGGGGADTQYF,TGCGCCAGCAGCCGCGGAGGGGGCGGCGCAGATACGCAGTATTTT
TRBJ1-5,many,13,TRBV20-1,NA,CSARGTANQPQHF,TGCAGTGCTAGAGGGACAGCTAATCAGCCCCAGCATTTT
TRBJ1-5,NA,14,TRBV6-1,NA,CASSPRRGNQPQHF,TGTGCCAGCAGTCCAAGGAGGGGCAATCAGCCCCAGCATTTT
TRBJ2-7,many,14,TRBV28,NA,CASSLRGGPYEQYF,TGTGCCAGCAGTTTAAGAGGGGGGCCCTACGAGCAGTACTTC
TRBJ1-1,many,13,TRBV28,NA,CASSIPPNTEAFF,TGTGCCAGCAGTATACCCCCGAACACTGAAGCTTTCTTT
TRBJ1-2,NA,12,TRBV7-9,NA,CASSFGVNGYTF,TGTGCCAGCAGTTTCGGGGTCAATGGCTACACCTTC
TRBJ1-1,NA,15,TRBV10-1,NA,CASSATRAGSTEAFF,TGCGCCAGCAGCGCCACCCGCGCGGGGAGCACTGAAGCTTTCTTT
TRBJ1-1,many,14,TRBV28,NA,CASSLYKGNTEAFF,TGTGCCAGCAGTTTATATAAGGGGAACACTGAAGCTTTCTTT
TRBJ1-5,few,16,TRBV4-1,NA,CASSQVTGRSNQPQHF,TGCGCCAGCAGCCAAGTAACAGGGAGGAGCAATCAGCCCCAGCATTTT
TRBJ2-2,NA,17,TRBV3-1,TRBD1,CASSKVQGASSTGELFF,TGTGCCAGCAGCAAGGTACAGGGGGCTTCGAGCACCGGGGAGCTGTTTTTT
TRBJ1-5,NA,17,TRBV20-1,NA,CSAPEDIEGQLNQPQHF,TGCAGTGCACCCGAGGATATAGAGGGACAACTCAATCAGCCCCAGCATTTT
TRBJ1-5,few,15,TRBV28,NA,CASSFVAGAEQPQHF,TGTGCCAGCAGTTTTGTAGCGGGGGCTGAGCAGCCCCAGCATTTT
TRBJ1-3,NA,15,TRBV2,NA,CASSPSLGVGNTIYF,TGTGCCAGCAGCCCCAGTTTGGGGGTTGGAAACACCATATATTTT
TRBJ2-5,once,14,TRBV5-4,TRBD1,CASSQGTGAQAQYF,TGCGCCAGCAGCCAAGGGACAGGCGCTCAGGCCCAGTACTTC
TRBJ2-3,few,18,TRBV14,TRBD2,CASSHKKAREGWTDTQYF,TGTGCCAGCAGCCATAAGAAGGCGCGGGAGGGATGGACAGATACGCAGTATTTT
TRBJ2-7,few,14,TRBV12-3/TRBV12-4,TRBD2,CASSLRAGENEQYF,TGTGCCAGCAGTTTACGGGCGGGAGAGAACGAGCAGTACTTC
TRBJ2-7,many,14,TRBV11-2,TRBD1,CASSFDRGQYEQYF,TGTGCCAGCAGCTTCGACAGGGGGCAATACGAGCAGTACTTC
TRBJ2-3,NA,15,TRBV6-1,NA,CASSELLRLTDTQYF,TGTGCCAGCAGTGAACTTCTCAGATTGACAGATACGCAGTATTTT
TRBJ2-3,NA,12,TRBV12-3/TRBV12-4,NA,CASSFGYDTQYF,TGTGCCAGCAGTTTCGGGTATGATACGCAGTATTTT
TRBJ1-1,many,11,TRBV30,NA,CAWGPNTEAFF,TGTGCCTGGGGGCCAAACACTGAAGCTTTCTTT
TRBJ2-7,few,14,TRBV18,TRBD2,CASSAVAGIYEQYF,TGTGCCAGCTCAGCGGTAGCGGGAATCTACGAGCAGTACTTC
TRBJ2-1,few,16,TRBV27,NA,CASSPTDSLPYNEQFF,TGTGCCAGCAGTCCCACAGACAGCCTTCCCTACAATGAGCAGTTCTTC
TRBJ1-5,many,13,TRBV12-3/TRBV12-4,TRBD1,CASSDRDLGPQHF,TGTGCCAGCAGTGACAGGGACCTTGGGCCCCAGCATTTT
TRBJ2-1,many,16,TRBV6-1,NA,CASSESAGSVYHEQFF,TGTGCCAGCAGTGAATCGGCGGGCTCGGTGTATCATGAGCAGTTCTTC
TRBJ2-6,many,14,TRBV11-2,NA,CASSLGSGANVLTF,TGTGCCAGCAGCTTAGGATCTGGGGCCAACGTCCTGACTTTC
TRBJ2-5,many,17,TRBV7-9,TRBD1,CASSFRYGQGLQETQYF,TGTGCCAGCAGCTTTCGATACGGACAGGGGCTACAGGAGACCCAGTACTTC